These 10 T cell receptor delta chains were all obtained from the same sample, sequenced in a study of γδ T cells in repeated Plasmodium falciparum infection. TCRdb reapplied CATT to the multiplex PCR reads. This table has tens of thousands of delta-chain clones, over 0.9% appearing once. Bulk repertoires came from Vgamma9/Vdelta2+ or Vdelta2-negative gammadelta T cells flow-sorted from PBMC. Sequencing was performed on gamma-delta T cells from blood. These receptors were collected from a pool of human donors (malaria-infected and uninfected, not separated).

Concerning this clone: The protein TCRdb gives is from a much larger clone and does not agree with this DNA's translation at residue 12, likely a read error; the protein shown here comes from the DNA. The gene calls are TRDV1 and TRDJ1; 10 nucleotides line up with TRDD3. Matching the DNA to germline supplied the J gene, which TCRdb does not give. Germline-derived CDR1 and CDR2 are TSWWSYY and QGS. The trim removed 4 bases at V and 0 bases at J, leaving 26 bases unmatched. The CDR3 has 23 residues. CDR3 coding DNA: TGTGCTCTTGGGGTTAGAGGCTTCCTACATTCGACACTGGGGGATTACGACACCGATAAACTCATCTTT. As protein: CALGVRGFLHSTLGDYDTDKLIF.

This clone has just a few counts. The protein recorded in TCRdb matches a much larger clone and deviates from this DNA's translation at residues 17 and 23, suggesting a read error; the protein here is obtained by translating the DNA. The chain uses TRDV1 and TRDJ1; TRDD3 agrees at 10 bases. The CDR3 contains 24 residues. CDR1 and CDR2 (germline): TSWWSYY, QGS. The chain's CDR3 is CALGELPRSWGRATGGFPTDKLTF. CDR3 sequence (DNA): TGTGCTCTTGGGGAGCTTCCTAGGTCTTGGGGCCGAGCTACTGGGGGATTCCCCACCGATAAACTCACCTTT.

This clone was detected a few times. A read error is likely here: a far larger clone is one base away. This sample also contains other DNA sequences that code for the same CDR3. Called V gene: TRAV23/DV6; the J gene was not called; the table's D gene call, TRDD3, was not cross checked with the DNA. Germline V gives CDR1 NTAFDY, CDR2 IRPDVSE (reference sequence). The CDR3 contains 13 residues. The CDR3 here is CAASWWETDKLIF. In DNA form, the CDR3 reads TGTGCAGCAAGCTGGTGGGAGACCGATAAGCTCATCTTT.

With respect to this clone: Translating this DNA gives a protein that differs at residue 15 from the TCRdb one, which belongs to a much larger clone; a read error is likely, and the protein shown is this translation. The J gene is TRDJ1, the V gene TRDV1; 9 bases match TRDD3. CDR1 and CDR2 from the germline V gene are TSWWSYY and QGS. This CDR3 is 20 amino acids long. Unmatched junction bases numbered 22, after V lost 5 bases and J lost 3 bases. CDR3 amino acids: CALGSYEGDWGSRYADKLIF. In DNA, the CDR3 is TGTGCTCTTGGGTCCTACGAGGGGGACTGGGGGAGCCGGTACGCCGATAAACTCATCTTT.

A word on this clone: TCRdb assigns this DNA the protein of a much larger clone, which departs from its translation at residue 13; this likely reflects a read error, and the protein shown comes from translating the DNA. The CDR3 protein is CACDTIGGYTDKHIF. CDR3 in DNA: TGTGCCTGTGACACCATTGGGGGATACACCGATAAACACATCTTT. There is no J gene call, but TRDV2 is given as the V gene; the table gives TRDD3 as D, unverified against the DNA. The length of the CDR3 is 15 residues. The germline gives CDR1 GEAIGNYY, CDR2 EKD.

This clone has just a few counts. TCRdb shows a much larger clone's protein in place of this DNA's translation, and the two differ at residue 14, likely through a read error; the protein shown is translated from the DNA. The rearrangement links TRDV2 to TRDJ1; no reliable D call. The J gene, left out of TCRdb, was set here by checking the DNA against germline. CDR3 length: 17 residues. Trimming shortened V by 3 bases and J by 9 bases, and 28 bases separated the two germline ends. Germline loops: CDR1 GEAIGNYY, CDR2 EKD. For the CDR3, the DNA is TGTGCCTGTGACTGGAGGCTGGAGGCCCCGAGCCAGACTGAACTCATCTTT. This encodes CACDWRLEAPSQTELIF.

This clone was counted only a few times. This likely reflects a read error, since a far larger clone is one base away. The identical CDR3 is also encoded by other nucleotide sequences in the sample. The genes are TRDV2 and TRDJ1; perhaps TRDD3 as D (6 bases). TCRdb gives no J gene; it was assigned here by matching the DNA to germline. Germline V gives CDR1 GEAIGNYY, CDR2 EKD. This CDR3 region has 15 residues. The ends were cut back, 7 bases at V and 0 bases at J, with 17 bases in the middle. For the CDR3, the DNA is TGTGCCTGCGACCCTACACTGGGCCACACCGATAAACTCATCTTT. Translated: CACDPTLGHTDKLIF.

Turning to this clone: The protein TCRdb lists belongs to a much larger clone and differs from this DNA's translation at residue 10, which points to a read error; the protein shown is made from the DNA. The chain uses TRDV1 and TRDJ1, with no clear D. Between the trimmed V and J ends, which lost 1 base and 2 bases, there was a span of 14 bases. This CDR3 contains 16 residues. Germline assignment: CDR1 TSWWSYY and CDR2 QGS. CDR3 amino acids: CALGERVRYSTDKLIF. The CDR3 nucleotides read TGTGCTCTTGGGGAACGGGTACGGTACTCGACCGATAAACTCATCTTT.

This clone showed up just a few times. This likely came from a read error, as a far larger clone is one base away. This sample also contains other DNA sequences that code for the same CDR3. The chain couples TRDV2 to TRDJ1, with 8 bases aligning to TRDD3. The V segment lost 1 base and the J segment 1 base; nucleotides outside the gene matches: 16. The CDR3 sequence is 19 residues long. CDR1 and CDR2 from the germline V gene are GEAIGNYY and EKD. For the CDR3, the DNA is TGTGCCTGTGACACTCCTTGGACTGGGGGCCCCCATCCCACCGATAAACTCATCTTT. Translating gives CACDTPWTGGPHPTDKLIF.

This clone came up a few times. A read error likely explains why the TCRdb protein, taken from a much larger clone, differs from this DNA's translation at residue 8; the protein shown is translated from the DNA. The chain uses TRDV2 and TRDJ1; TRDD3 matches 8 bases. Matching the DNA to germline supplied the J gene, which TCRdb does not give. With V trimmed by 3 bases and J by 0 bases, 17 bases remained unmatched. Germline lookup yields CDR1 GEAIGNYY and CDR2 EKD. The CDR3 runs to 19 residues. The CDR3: CACDSDSPGGPVYTDKLIF. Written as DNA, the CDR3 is TGTGCCTGTGACTCTGACTCTCCTGGGGGACCGGTGTACACCGATAAACTCATCTTT.